This T cell receptor beta chain appears in the sequencing data of a study of identifying expanded T cells in peripheral blood. Study observations and caveats: Clone count variance between roughly 2-week samples rose with total template count. About 1.2 clones differed between technical replicates, versus around 15 and 18 over time.

Some clones are missing from TCRdb's copy, which holds only in-frame ones; the method was immunoSEQ multiplex PCR. Of approximately 100,000 clones detected, 88% appear once; the ten largest clones hold about 4%. Collection occurred without any documented infections or immune events in donors. This CDR3 is 14 amino acids long. CDR1 SGHRS and CDR2 YFSETQ come from the germline V gene. Trimming removed 0 bases from V and 1 base from J, with 7 bases in between. As for this clone: The antigen is undetermined.

The TCR sequence derives from a person aged 18 to 69 in good health. What was sequenced was blood. The chain is built from TRBV5-1 and TRBJ2-5, with D uncertain. Here the CDR3 reads CASSLDSLQETQYF. Here the CDR3 DNA reads TGCGCCAGCAGCTTGGACAGCCTCCAAGAGACCCAGTACTTC.